The source of this TCR beta chain is a study of Tregs in tolerant kidney transplant recipients. The CDR3 runs 13 residues. CDR1 and CDR2 from the germline V gene are SGHTA and FQGNSA. The germline V and J ends were trimmed by 8 bases and 6 bases, with 15 bases remaining between them. A word on this clone: Antigen specificity is unknown.

Findings and caveats of the study: The most relevant donor-specific Treg TCRbeta repertoire apparently came from expansion with activated donor B cells. Tolerant patients' donor-specific Tregs expanded beyond overall Tregs, suggesting antigen-driven growth.

TCRdb keeps only in-frame clones here, not all; method: immunoSEQ multiplex PCR. This sample has over 50,000 clones, with 70% to 90% found just once. CD4+CD25+CD127- Tregs, CD4+CD25- non-Tregs, CD4 and CD8 cells were sorted. Before regulatory T cell sorting, thawed PBMCs rested overnight at 37°C in around 180 IU/ml IL-2. The V and J genes are TRBV7-2 and TRBJ2-3; tentative D call: TRBD1 (6 bases). The sample was Tregs from blood, taken before the transplant. This receptor was taken from a human donor who received a combined kidney and bone marrow transplant. CDR3 sequence: CASGGPPGDTQYF. In DNA form, the CDR3 reads TGTGCCAGCGGGGGCCCCCCGGGGGATACGCAGTATTTT.